The source of this T cell receptor beta chain is a study of T-cell reconstitution after alpha-beta-depleted transplantation in children (TCRdb year 2016). Some background on the complete study: T-cell immune reconstitution after TCRalphabeta/CD19-depleted allogeneic hematopoietic cell transplantation in children was quantitatively tracked in the study by means of TCR repertoire profiling.

Libraries came from PCR. TCRdb lists the instrument as Illumina HiSeq 2500. TCR library preparation used molecular barcoding, with unique molecular identifiers applied to normalize quantification of the TCRbeta repertoire. The raw public reads went through TCRdb reprocessing: fastp at Q25, MiXCR clone calling, in-frame beta chains kept. Every distinct CDR3 protein forms one entry, paired with its most common genes and DNA. This sample lists 200,000 to 300,000 distinct CDR3 sequences; around 12% were detected once. Clones ranked in the top ten supply around 3% of the sample. This clonotype has a count of ten or more. Its recognized antigen is unknown. Per-base quality was not reported, and no clone a single base away is much larger than it. CDR1 and CDR2 were assigned from the germline V gene (reference sequence) as SEHNR and FQNEAQ. Including cysteine and phenylalanine, the CDR3 has 14 amino acids. CDR3 DNA is the only sequence kept; it has 42 bases, read in frame from the first base. Unmatched junction bases come to 8, with V trimmed by 7 bases and J by 8 bases.

Specimen: PBMCs from the stem cell graft donor, collected from the stem cell graft. The TCR sequence derives from a human donor who donated a stem cell graft to a child with acute lymphoblastic leukemia. The chain couples TRBV7-9 to TRBJ2-1, and TRBD2 matches 10 of the central bases. Here is the DNA: TGTGCCAGCACAGCGGGAGGGCGTGGGGATGAGCAGTTCTTC. This gives the protein CASTAGGRGDEQFF.